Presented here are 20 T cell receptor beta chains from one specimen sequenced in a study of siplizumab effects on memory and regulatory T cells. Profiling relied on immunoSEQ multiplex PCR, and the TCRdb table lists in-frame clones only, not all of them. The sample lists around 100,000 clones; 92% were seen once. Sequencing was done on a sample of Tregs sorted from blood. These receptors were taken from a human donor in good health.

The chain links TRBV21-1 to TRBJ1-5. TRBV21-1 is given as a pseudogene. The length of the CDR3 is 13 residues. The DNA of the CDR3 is TGTGCCAGCAGCATCGCCGGGGGGCGCCCCCAGCATTTT. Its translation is CASSIAGGRPQHF.

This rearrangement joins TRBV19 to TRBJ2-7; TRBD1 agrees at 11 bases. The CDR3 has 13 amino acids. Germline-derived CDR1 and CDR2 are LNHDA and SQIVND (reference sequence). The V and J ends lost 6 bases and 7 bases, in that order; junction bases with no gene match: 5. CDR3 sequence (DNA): TGTGCCAGTAGCCGGACAGGGGGCGGGGAGCAGTACTTC. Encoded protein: CASSRTGGGEQYF.

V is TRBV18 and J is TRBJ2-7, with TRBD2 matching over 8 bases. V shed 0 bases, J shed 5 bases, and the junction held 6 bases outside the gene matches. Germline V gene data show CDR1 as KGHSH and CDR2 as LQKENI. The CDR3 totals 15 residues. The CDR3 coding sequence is TGTGCCAGCTCACCACCGGCGGGAGGTGCCCACGAGCAGTACTTC. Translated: CASSPPAGGAHEQYF.

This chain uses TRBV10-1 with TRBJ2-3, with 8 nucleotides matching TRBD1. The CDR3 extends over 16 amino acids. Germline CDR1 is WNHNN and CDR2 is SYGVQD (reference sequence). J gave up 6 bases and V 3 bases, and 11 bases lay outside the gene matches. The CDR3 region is CASSDPRQGRFDTQYF. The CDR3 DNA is TGCGCCAGCAGTGACCCTAGACAGGGGAGGTTCGATACGCAGTATTTT.

The CDR3: CASRTVTNTGELFF. The CDR3 bases are TGTGCCAGCCGGACAGTTACGAACACCGGGGAGCTGTTTTTT. The chain combines TRBV28 with TRBJ2-2, with D maybe TRBD1 (6 bases). This CDR3 is built from 14 residues. V shed 8 bases and J shed 0 bases, with 10 bases lying between them. CDR1 MDHEN and CDR2 SYDVKM come from the germline V gene.

The CDR3 loop is CASSPSDPLAGANVLTF. The CDR3 DNA is TGTGCCAGCTCACCATCGGACCCTCTGGCCGGGGCCAACGTCCTGACTTTC. The chain links TRBV18 to TRBJ2-6; the D is unclear. This CDR3 has 17 amino acids. Germline CDR1 reads KGHSH; CDR2 reads LQKENI. The V and J ends lost 2 bases and 4 bases respectively, with 15 bases between them.

Here the CDR3 reads CASSLVTGTYEQYF. CDR3 bases: TGCGCCAGCAGCTTGGTCACAGGGACCTACGAGCAGTACTTC. V is TRBV5-1 and J is TRBJ2-5, with D possibly matching TRBD1 (6 bases). The DNA end is more similar to TRBJ2-7, so the J call may be wrong. The germline V gene encodes CDR1 SGHRS and CDR2 YFSETQ. The CDR3 has 14 residues.

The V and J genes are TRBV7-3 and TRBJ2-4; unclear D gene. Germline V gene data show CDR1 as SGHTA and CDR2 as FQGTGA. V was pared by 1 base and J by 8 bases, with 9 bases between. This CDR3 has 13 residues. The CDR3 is CASSLSGVDIQYF. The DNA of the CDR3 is TGTGCCAGCAGCTTAAGCGGAGTGGACATTCAGTACTTC.

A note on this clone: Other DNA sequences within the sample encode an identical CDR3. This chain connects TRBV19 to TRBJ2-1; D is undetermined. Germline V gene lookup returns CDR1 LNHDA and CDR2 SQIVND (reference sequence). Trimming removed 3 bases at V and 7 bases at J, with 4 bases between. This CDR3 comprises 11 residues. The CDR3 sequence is CASSIRNEQFF. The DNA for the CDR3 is TGTGCCAGTAGTATCCGAAATGAGCAGTTCTTC.

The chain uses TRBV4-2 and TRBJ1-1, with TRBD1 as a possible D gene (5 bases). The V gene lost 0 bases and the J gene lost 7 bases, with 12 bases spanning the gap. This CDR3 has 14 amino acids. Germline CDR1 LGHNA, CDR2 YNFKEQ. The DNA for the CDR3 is TGTGCCAGCAGCCAAGATATGACCCAGGGTGAAGCTTTCTTT. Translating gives CASSQDMTQGEAFF.

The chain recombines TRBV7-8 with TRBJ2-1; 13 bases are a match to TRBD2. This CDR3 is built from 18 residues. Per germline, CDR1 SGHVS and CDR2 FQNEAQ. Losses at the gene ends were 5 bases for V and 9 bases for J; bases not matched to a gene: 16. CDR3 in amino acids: CASSPTSGRVPGRGEQFF. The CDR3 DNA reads TGTGCCAGCAGCCCAACTAGCGGGAGGGTTCCGGGCAGGGGTGAGCAGTTCTTC.

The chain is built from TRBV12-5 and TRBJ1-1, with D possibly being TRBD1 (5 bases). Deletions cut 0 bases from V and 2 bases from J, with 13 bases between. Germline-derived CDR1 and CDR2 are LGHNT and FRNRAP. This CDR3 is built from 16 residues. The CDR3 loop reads CASGLVAGRPNTEAFF. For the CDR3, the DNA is TGTGCTAGTGGTTTGGTAGCGGGACGTCCAAACACTGAAGCTTTCTTT.

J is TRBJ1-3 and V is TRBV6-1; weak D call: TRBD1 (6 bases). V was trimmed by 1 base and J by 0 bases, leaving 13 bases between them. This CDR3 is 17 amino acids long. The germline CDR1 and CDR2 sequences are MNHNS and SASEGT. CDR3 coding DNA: TGTGCCAGCAGTGAAGGCCGACAGGTCCTCTCTGGAAACACCATATATTTT. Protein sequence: CASSEGRQVLSGNTIYF.

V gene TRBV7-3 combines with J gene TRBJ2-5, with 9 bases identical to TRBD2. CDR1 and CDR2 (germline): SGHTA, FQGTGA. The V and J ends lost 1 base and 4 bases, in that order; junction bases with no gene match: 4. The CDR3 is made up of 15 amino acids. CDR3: CASSLSGRAAETQYF. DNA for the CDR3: TGTGCCAGCAGCTTAAGCGGGAGGGCCGCAGAGACCCAGTACTTC.

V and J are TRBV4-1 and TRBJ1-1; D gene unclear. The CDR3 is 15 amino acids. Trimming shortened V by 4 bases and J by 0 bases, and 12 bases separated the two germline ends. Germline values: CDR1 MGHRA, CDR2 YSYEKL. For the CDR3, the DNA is TGCGCCAGCAGCCCTCTTAGCAGCTTGAACACTGAAGCTTTCTTT. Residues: CASSPLSSLNTEAFF.

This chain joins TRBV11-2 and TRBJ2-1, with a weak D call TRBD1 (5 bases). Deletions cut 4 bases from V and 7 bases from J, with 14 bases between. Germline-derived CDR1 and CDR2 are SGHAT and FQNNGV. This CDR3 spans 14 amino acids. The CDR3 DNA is TGTGCCAGCAGCTCTAACAGGATCTCAAATGAGCAGTTCTTC. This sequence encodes CASSSNRISNEQFF.

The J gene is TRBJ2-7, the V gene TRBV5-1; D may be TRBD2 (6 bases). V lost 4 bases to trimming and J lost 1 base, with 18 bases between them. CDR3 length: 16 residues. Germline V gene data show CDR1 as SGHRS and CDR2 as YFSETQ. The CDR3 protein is CASSRSGTSRSYEQYF. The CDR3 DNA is TGCGCCAGCAGCAGGTCAGGGACTTCGCGGTCCTACGAGCAGTACTTC.

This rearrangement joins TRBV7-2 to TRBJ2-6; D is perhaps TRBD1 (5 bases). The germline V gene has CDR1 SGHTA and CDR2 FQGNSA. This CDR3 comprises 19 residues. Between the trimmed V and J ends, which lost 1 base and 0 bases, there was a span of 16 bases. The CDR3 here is CASSLVWAGKGSGANVLTF. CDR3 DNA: TGTGCCAGCAGCTTAGTTTGGGCAGGGAAAGGCTCTGGGGCCAACGTCCTGACTTTC.

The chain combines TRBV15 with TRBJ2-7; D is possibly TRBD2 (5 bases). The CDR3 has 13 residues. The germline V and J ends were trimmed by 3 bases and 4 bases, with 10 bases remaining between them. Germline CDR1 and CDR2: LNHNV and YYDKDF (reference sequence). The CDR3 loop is CATSSGLPYEQYF. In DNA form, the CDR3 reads TGTGCCACCAGCAGTGGACTGCCTTACGAGCAGTACTTC.

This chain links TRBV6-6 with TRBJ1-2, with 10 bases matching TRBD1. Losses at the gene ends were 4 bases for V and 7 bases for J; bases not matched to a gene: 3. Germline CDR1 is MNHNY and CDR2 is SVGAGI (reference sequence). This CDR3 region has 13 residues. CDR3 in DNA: TGTGCCAGCAGTTGGGACAGGGGAGGTGGCTACACCTTC. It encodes CASSWDRGGGYTF.